These T cell receptor beta chains were read from a single sample in a study of shared clonotypes between healthy human individuals. Sequencing was performed with immunoSEQ multiplex PCR; in TCRdb, only in-frame clones are kept and a portion is missing. Of 2,500,000 or so clones listed, 90% to 95% are singletons. The sample consisted of naive CD4+ T cells from PBMCs. The receptors come from a man between 18 and 35 years old in good health. Some clones in this sample may be carry-over from other donors' samples. CDR3s include the opening cysteine and the closing phenylalanine or tryptophan. The order of the fields is J gene, V gene, D gene, clone size, CDR3 DNA, CDR3 protein. D genes are given only for firm matches. Clone size is shown for a subset of rows, as once, few, many or a class of expanded clone.

J gene: TRBJ2-7; V gene: TRBV18; D gene: TRBD1; clone size: .; CDR3 DNA: TGTGCCAGCTCACCACCGTGGGACAGTACCTACGAGCAGTACTTC; CDR3 protein: CASSPPWDSTYEQYF
J gene: TRBJ2-5; V gene: TRBV6-1; D gene: TRBD2; clone size: once; CDR3 DNA: TGTGCCAGCAGTGAAGCAGGGAGGGTAGAGACCCAGTACTTC; CDR3 protein: CASSEAGRVETQYF
J gene: TRBJ1-5; V gene: TRBV19; D gene: .; clone size: once; CDR3 DNA: TGTGCCAGTACCCGATGGGACGGTTGGAATCAGCCCCAGCATTTT; CDR3 protein: CASTRWDGWNQPQHF
J gene: TRBJ2-1; V gene: TRBV28; D gene: .; clone size: .; CDR3 DNA: TGTGCCAGCAGTTCCCCCGTAGGGTCCTACAATGAGCAGTTCTTC; CDR3 protein: CASSSPVGSYNEQFF
J gene: TRBJ2-3; V gene: TRBV30; D gene: TRBD1; clone size: .; CDR3 DNA: TGTGCCTGGAAAAGGACAGGGAGGTTGGCAGATACGCAGTATTTT; CDR3 protein: CAWKRTGRLADTQYF
J gene: TRBJ2-3; V gene: TRBV11-3; D gene: .; clone size: .; CDR3 DNA: TGTGCCAGCAGCGCCGACCGAGCAGATACGCAGTATTTT; CDR3 protein: CASSADRADTQYF
J gene: TRBJ2-1; V gene: TRBV6-4; D gene: .; clone size: .; CDR3 DNA: TGTGCCAGCAGTGACTATCGGGGGTCCAATGAGCAGTTCTTC; CDR3 protein: CASSDYRGSNEQFF
J gene: TRBJ1-2; V gene: TRBV2; D gene: .; clone size: .; CDR3 DNA: TGTGCCGGGCATAGGGAGCTGCTGGCTGGCTACACCTTC; CDR3 protein: CAGHRELLAGYTF
J gene: TRBJ2-3; V gene: TRBV5-4; D gene: TRBD2; clone size: once; CDR3 DNA: TGTGCCAGCAGCTTGGCCTGGACTAGCGGGACCACAGATACGCAGTATTTT; CDR3 protein: CASSLAWTSGTTDTQYF
J gene: TRBJ1-4; V gene: TRBV27; D gene: .; clone size: .; CDR3 DNA: TGTGCCAGCCACTCAGGGTTTGCTAATGAAAAACTGTTTTTT; CDR3 protein: CASHSGFANEKLFF
J gene: TRBJ2-2; V gene: TRBV12-5; D gene: TRBD2; clone size: .; CDR3 DNA: TGTGCTAGTGGCCAGACTAGCGTCACCGGGGAGCTGTTTTTT; CDR3 protein: CASGQTSVTGELFF
J gene: TRBJ1-1; V gene: TRBV5-1; D gene: TRBD1; clone size: .; CDR3 DNA: TGCGCCAGCAGCTTGGCCCAAGGACAGGGAAAGACTGAAGCTTTCTTT; CDR3 protein: CASSLAQGQGKTEAFF
J gene: TRBJ2-7; V gene: TRBV2; D gene: .; clone size: .; CDR3 DNA: TGTGCCAGCAGCGTAGGGTCCCTCTCCTACGAGCAGTACTTC; CDR3 protein: CASSVGSLSYEQYF
J gene: TRBJ2-7; V gene: TRBV7-2; D gene: TRBD2; clone size: .; CDR3 DNA: TGTGCCAGCAGCTTACGTTTAGCGGGAGGGGGCCACGAGCAGTACTTC; CDR3 protein: CASSLRLAGGGHEQYF
J gene: TRBJ2-1; V gene: TRBV28; D gene: .; clone size: once; CDR3 DNA: TGTGCCAGCCGGGAGACTAGACGATACTCCTACAATGAGCAGTTCTTC; CDR3 protein: CASRETRRYSYNEQFF
J gene: TRBJ1-1; V gene: TRBV28; D gene: .; clone size: .; CDR3 DNA: TGTGCCAGCGGGCCTCATAGGGGCGCGGCCACTGAAGCTTTCTTT; CDR3 protein: CASGPHRGAATEAFF
J gene: TRBJ2-1; V gene: TRBV5-1; D gene: .; clone size: .; CDR3 DNA: TGCGCCAGCGGGGAAAACCAGGTAGGCAATGAGCAGTTCTTC; CDR3 protein: CASGENQVGNEQFF
J gene: TRBJ1-1; V gene: TRBV28; D gene: .; clone size: .; CDR3 DNA: TGTGCCAGCAGCCTTGAAACTGAAGCTTTCTTT; CDR3 protein: CASSLETEAFF
J gene: TRBJ2-3; V gene: TRBV11-3; D gene: .; clone size: .; CDR3 DNA: TGTGCCAGCAGTGAACCGGGCACAGATACGCAGTATTTT; CDR3 protein: CASSEPGTDTQYF
J gene: TRBJ1-5; V gene: TRBV9; D gene: .; clone size: once; CDR3 DNA: TGTGCCAGCAGCGTAGGAGGGACTGGCAATCAGCCCCAGCATTTT; CDR3 protein: CASSVGGTGNQPQHF
J gene: TRBJ2-6; V gene: TRBV6-5; D gene: .; clone size: .; CDR3 DNA: TGTGCCAGCAGTTACTACGGGTCCGGGGCCAACGTCCTGACTTTC; CDR3 protein: CASSYYGSGANVLTF
J gene: TRBJ2-3; V gene: TRBV5-5; D gene: TRBD2; clone size: .; CDR3 DNA: TGTGCCAGCAGCTTGAAACGATCGCTAGCGGGAGGGCTTACAGATACGCAGTATTTT; CDR3 protein: CASSLKRSLAGGLTDTQYF
J gene: TRBJ2-2; V gene: TRBV4-3; D gene: TRBD2; clone size: .; CDR3 DNA: TGCGCCAGCAGCCTCCGACACCCTAGCGGGAGTGGGGTAACCGGGGAGCTGTTTTTT; CDR3 protein: CASSLRHPSGSGVTGELFF
J gene: TRBJ2-3; V gene: TRBV6-1; D gene: .; clone size: .; CDR3 DNA: TGTGCCAGCAGGACAGGCGCTAGCACAGATACGCAGTATTTT; CDR3 protein: CASRTGASTDTQYF
J gene: TRBJ2-7; V gene: TRBV10-3; D gene: .; clone size: .; CDR3 DNA: TGTGCCATCAGTGAGTCGGGCAGCCTTCCCTACGAGCAGTACTTC; CDR3 protein: CAISESGSLPYEQYF
J gene: TRBJ2-3; V gene: TRBV7-2; D gene: .; clone size: .; CDR3 DNA: TGTGCCAGCACTAAAACCGTGTGGACGCAGTATTTT; CDR3 protein: CASTKTVWTQYF
J gene: TRBJ2-5; V gene: TRBV7-9; D gene: .; clone size: .; CDR3 DNA: TGTGCCAGCAGCTTAGTTTTCAGAATACAAGAGACCCAGTACTTC; CDR3 protein: CASSLVFRIQETQYF
J gene: TRBJ2-2; V gene: TRBV4-1; D gene: .; clone size: .; CDR3 DNA: TGCGCCAGCAGCGACCGCGTGGGAGGAGCTGGCGGGGAGCTGTTTTTT; CDR3 protein: CASSDRVGGAGGELFF